These 11 T cell receptor beta chains were sequenced from one sample in a study of cytomegalovirus exposure and HLA in healthy donors (dated by TCRdb to the late 2010s). The library came from the immunoSEQ multiplex PCR assay. For the multiplex PCR, a mixture combining 60 forward primers for TCR Vbeta segments and 13 reverse primers for TCR Jbeta segments was used. The immuneACCESS repertoire file appears here via TCRdb, limited to in-frame rearrangements. These files lack a portion of the clones; in checked studies, under half of the deficit traces to unresolved V genes, and the cause of the others is not known. This sample has about 97,000 clones in its table, and 76% of those were observed once. The leading ten clones occupy 3.5% to 5% of the sample. Sequenced input: PBMCs. The source is a man in his forties in good health and CMV-seronegative.

The sample holds a few counts of this clone. The V call is TRBV4-3, the J call TRBJ1-3; 8 positions agree with TRBD1. This CDR3 region has 16 residues. V shed 1 base, J shed 4 bases, and the junction held 6 bases outside the gene matches. Per germline, CDR1 LGHNA and CDR2 YSLEER. This CDR3 is CASSQGFRGLGNTIYF. In DNA form, the CDR3 reads TGCGCCAGCAGCCAAGGTTTCAGGGGGCTGGGAAACACCATATATTTT.

The chain employs TRBV2 and TRBJ2-7; 8 bases fit TRBD2. The junction had 11 bases not matched to a gene; V was cut back by 4 bases and J by 3 bases. Germline CDR1 is SNHLY and CDR2 is FYNNEI. This CDR3 contains 16 residues. CDR3 region: CASSVGGTSVVYEQYV. The DNA of the CDR3 is TGTGCCAGCAGTGTTGGGGGGACTAGTGTTGTCTACGAGCAGTACGTC.

This chain links TRBV7-6 with TRBJ2-5; D is unresolved. Germline V lookup: CDR1 SGHVS, CDR2 FNYEAQ. V lost 2 bases to trimming and J lost 2 bases, with 12 bases between them. CDR3 length: 15 amino acids. The CDR3 bases are TGTGCCAGCAGCTTATTCTCCCGAGTACAAGAGACCCAGTACTTC. Translated, it gives CASSLFSRVQETQYF.

This clone appeared a single time. A read error may account for a junction end that differs from germline. The chain is built from TRBV7-7 and TRBJ2-1, with D possibly TRBD2 on 5 matching bases. Germline CDR1 SSHAT, CDR2 FNYEAQ (reference sequence). The CDR3 runs to 14 residues. The CDR3 DNA reads as TGTGCTAGCAGCTCAGGTGGGAGTATCAATGAGCAGTTCTTC. The encoded protein is CASSSGGSINEQFF.

This chain joins TRBV7-2 and TRBJ2-3, with 16 positions matching TRBD2. CDR1 SGHTA and CDR2 FQGNSA come from the germline V gene. V shed 5 bases and J 4 bases; nucleotides not matched to a gene: 3. The CDR3 sequence is 16 residues long. The CDR3 bases are TGTGCCAGCAGCCAGGGACTAGCGGGGGGGGCAGATACGCAGTATTTT. Its protein is CASSQGLAGGADTQYF.

V and J are TRBV5-1 and TRBJ1-4; the D is unclear. Germline lookup yields CDR1 SGHRS and CDR2 YFSETQ. Trimming cost V 2 bases and J 4 bases, with 6 bases left between them. The CDR3 spans 13 residues. The chain's CDR3 is CASSFGVNEKLFF. The DNA for the CDR3 is TGCGCCAGCAGCTTCGGGGTTAATGAAAAACTGTTTTTT.

This clone was seen only once. This sequence joins TRBV6-1 and TRBJ2-7; unclear D gene. This CDR3 is built from 12 residues. CDR1 and CDR2 from the germline V gene are MNHNS and SASEGT. V was cut by 1 base and J by 9 bases, with 10 bases left in between. The CDR3 nucleotides read TGTGCCAGCAGTGAAGGGACCGGCGGGCAGTACGTC. Amino acid sequence: CASSEGTGGQYV.

The gene calls are TRBV7-2 and TRBJ2-1; 7 bases are shared with TRBD1. Germline V CDR1 and CDR2: SGHTA, FQGNSA. Germline trimming cut 5 bases from V and 7 bases from J; bases unmatched to any gene: 11. CDR3 length: 15 residues. The CDR3 region has the DNA TGTGCCAGCAGCCACGACAGGGCCACAGGGAATGAGCAGTTCTTC. Its protein product is CASSHDRATGNEQFF.

The chain couples TRBV6-4 to TRBJ1-1, with 9 bases identical to TRBD1. With 7 bases clipped from V and 3 bases from J, the junction kept 12 bases outside the gene matches. CDR3 length: 16 amino acids. The germline CDR1 and CDR2 sequences are MRHNA and SNTAGT. For the CDR3, the DNA is TGTGCCAGCACTATAACAGGGGGCGCGGGGCACACTGAAGCTTTCTTT. It translates to CASTITGGAGHTEAFF.

The chain couples TRBV27 to TRBJ2-7; TRBD2 aligns across 7 bases. J lost 3 bases, V lost 6 bases, and 11 bases had no gene match. The germline CDR1 and CDR2 sequences are MNHEY and SMNVEV (reference sequence). This CDR3 comprises 15 residues. The DNA for the CDR3 is TGTGCCAGCAGCCTTATTCCGGGACTAAACTACGAGCAGTACTTC. It yields the protein CASSLIPGLNYEQYF.

About this clone itself: Other DNA sequences in the sample encode the same CDR3. The chain is built from TRBV18 and TRBJ1-5; 9 nucleotides line up with TRBD1. The ends lost 0 bases at V and 6 bases at J; junction bases unmatched: 9. The CDR3 is made up of 17 amino acids. Germline loops: CDR1 KGHSH, CDR2 LQKENI. Here the CDR3 reads CASSPPGGQGKGQPQHF. The CDR3 DNA reads TGTGCCAGCTCACCACCAGGGGGACAGGGAAAGGGTCAGCCCCAGCATTTT.